A selection of T cell receptor beta chains follows, all from one sample in a study of T cell responses to AZD1222 COVID-19 vaccine. Assay: immunoSEQ multiplex PCR; the TCRdb copy retains only in-frame clones and omits some. Seen here are 130,000 to 150,000 clones, roughly nine tenths observed once, and the top ten hold roughly 1.7%. The starting material was peripheral blood, obtained on day 0 of AZD1222 vaccination. Every receptor here comes from an adult in good health. Both conserved end residues are part of each CDR3. A D gene is named only where the DNA matches it firmly. Clone size is shown for a subset of rows, as once, few, many or a class of expanded clone.

v_gene	j_gene	abundance	d_gene	CDR3aa	CDR3nt
TRBV6-6	TRBJ2-7	.	TRBD1	CASSPRGFIYEQYF	TGTGCCAGCAGTCCCAGGGGGTTTATCTACGAGCAGTACTTC
TRBV7-9	TRBJ1-1	.	.	CASSWGRGNTEAFF	TGTGCCAGCAGCTGGGGCAGGGGGAACACTGAAGCTTTCTTT
TRBV6-6	TRBJ2-1	.	TRBD2	CASSQVAGVNEQFF	TGTGCCAGCAGTCAGGTAGCGGGGGTGAATGAGCAGTTCTTC
TRBV7-6	TRBJ2-1	.	.	CASSDRGTSSYNEQFF	TGTGCCAGCAGCGACCGCGGGACGAGCTCCTACAATGAGCAGTTCTTC
TRBV7-8	TRBJ2-7	.	.	CASSLFLRESSYEQYF	TGTGCCAGCAGCTTATTTCTCCGGGAATCGTCCTACGAGCAGTACTTC
TRBV13	TRBJ1-2	once	.	CASSLTGEPNYGYTF	TGTGCCAGCAGCTTGACAGGTGAACCTAACTATGGCTACACCTTC
TRBV27	TRBJ2-2	.	.	CASSLSRPGELFF	TGTGCCAGCAGTTTATCCAGGCCCGGGGAGCTGTTTTTT
TRBV25-1	TRBJ1-5	.	.	CASIGPGPNQPQHF	TGTGCCAGCATAGGACCGGGGCCTAACCAGCCCCAGCATTTT
TRBV7-2	TRBJ2-2	.	.	CASSLPPTWAGELFF	TGTGCCAGCAGCTTACCCCCCACCTGGGCCGGGGAGCTGTTTTTT
TRBV5-4	TRBJ2-7	once	.	CASSLRQGSYEQYF	TGTGCCAGCAGCTTGCGTCAGGGATCCTACGAGCAGTACTTC
TRBV6-1	TRBJ2-1	.	.	CASSEALGSHYNEQFF	TGTGCCAGCAGTGAAGCGCTCGGGAGCCATTACAATGAGCAGTTCTTC
TRBV5-8	TRBJ2-7	.	.	CASSTGIYEQYF	TGTGCCAGCAGCACCGGGATCTACGAGCAGTACTTC
TRBV6-6	TRBJ2-6	.	TRBD1	CASSDRGFVGANVLTF	TGTGCCAGCAGCGACAGGGGGTTCGTTGGGGCCAACGTCCTGACTTTC
TRBV6-5	TRBJ2-7	.	.	CASRQTARTYEQYF	TGTGCCAGCAGACAGACAGCGCGAACCTACGAGCAGTACTTC
TRBV27	TRBJ2-7	once	TRBD2	CASNQGLAGREQYF	TGTGCCAGCAACCAGGGACTAGCGGGACGCGAGCAGTACTTC
TRBV7-9	TRBJ1-2	.	.	CASSFDGYTF	TGTGCCAGCAGCTTCGATGGCTACACCTTC
TRBV5-1	TRBJ1-3	.	TRBD1	CASSLAGTELGNTIYF	TGCGCCAGCAGCTTGGCCGGGACAGAGTTGGGAAACACCATATATTTT
TRBV18	TRBJ2-5	.	.	CASSKPGAKETQYF	TGTGCCAGCTCGAAACCAGGGGCCAAAGAGACCCAGTACTTC
TRBV5-1	TRBJ1-4	.	TRBD1	CASSRDRNEKLFF	TGCGCCAGCAGCCGGGACAGGAATGAAAAACTGTTTTTT
TRBV30	TRBJ1-6	.	.	CAWSVSGQSNSPLHF	TGTGCCTGGAGTGTATCTGGACAGAGCAATTCACCCCTCCACTTT
TRBV9	TRBJ1-4	.	TRBD1	CASSGGQYTNEKLFF	TGTGCCAGCAGCGGGGGACAGTATACTAATGAAAAACTGTTTTTT
TRBV5-5	TRBJ1-6	.	.	CASSLKREALISPLHF	TGTGCCAGCAGCTTGAAGAGGGAGGCACTCATTTCACCCCTCCACTTT
TRBV2	TRBJ1-1	.	.	CASSEQGVQAFF	TGTGCCAGCAGTGAACAGGGCGTACAAGCTTTCTTT
TRBV7-9	TRBJ2-3	.	.	CASSSSGTSTDTQYF	TGTGCCAGCAGCTCCTCGGGGACTAGCACAGATACGCAGTATTTT